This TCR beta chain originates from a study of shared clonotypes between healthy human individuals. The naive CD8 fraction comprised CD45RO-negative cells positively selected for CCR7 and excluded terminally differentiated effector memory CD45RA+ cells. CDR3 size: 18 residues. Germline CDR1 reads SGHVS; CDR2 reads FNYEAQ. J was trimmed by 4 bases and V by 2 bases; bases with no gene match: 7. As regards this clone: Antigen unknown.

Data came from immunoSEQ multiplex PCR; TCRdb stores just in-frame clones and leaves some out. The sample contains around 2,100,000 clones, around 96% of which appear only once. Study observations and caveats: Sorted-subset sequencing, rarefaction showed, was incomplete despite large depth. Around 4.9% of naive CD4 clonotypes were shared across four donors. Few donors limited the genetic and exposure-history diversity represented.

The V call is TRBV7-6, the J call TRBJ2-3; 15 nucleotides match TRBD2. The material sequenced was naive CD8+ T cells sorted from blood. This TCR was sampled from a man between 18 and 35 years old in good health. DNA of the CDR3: TGTGCCAGCAGCTTATTGGGACTAGCGGGGGGACTTGCAGATACGCAGTATTTT. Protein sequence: CASSLLGLAGGLADTQYF.